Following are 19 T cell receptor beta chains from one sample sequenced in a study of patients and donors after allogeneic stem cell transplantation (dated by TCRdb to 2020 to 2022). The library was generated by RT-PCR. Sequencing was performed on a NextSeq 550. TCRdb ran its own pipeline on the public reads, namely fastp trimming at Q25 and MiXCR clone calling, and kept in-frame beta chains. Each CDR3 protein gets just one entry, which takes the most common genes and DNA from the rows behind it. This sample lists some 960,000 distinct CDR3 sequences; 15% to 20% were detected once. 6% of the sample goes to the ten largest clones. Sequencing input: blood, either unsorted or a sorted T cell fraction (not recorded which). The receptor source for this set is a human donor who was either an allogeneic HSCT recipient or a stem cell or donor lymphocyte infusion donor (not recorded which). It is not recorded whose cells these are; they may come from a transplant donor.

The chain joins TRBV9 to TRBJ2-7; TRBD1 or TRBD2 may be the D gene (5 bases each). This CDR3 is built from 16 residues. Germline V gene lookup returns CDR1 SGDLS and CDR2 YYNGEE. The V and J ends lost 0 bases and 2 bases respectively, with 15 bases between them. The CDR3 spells CASSVGPGPGPYEQYF. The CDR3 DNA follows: TGTGCCAGCAGCGTAGGGCCAGGGCCGGGACCCTACGAGCAGTACTTC.

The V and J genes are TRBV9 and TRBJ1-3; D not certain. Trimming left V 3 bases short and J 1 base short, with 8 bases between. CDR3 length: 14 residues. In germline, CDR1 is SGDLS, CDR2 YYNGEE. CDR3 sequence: CASSDVGSGNTIYF. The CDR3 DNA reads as TGTGCCAGCAGCGACGTGGGTTCTGGAAACACCATATATTTT. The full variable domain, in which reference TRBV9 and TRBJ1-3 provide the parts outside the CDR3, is DSGVTQTPKHLITATGQRVTLRCSPRSGDLSVYWYQQSLDQGLQFLIQYYNGEERAKGNILERFSAQQFPDLHSELNLSSLELGDSALYFCASSDVGSGNTIYFGEGSWLTVV.

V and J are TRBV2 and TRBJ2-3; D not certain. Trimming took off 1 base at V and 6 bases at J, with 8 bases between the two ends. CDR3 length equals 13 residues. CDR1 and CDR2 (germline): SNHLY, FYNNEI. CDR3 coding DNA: TGTGCCAGCAGTGAAGGTGAGGCGGATACGCAGTATTTT. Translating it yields CASSEGEADTQYF. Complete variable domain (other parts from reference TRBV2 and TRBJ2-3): EPEVTQTPSHQVTQMGQEVILRCVPISNHLYFYWYRQILGQKVEFLVSFYNNEISEKSEIFDDQFSVERPDGSNFTLKIRSTKLEDSAMYFCASSEGEADTQYFGPGTRLTVL.

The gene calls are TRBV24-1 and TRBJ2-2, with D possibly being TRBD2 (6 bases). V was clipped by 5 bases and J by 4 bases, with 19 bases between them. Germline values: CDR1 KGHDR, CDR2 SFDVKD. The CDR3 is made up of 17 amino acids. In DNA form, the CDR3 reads TGTGCCACCAGTGGGGCCCTGCGGCGGGATCCCACCGGGGAGCTGTTTTTT. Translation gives CATSGALRRDPTGELFF.

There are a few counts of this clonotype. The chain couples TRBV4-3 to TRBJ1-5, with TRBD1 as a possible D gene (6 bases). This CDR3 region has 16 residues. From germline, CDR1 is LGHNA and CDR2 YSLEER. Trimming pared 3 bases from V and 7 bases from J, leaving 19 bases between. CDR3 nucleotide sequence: TGCGCCAGCAGCCACCCGAACTACAGGGCCCCACAGCCCCAGCATTTT. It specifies CASSHPNYRAPQPQHF.

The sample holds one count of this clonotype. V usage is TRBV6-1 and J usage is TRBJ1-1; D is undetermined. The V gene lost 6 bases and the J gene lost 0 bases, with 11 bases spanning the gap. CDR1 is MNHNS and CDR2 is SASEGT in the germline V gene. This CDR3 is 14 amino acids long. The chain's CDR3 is CASSRHRMNTEAFF. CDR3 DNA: TGTGCCAGCAGCCGACACCGCATGAACACTGAAGCTTTCTTT.

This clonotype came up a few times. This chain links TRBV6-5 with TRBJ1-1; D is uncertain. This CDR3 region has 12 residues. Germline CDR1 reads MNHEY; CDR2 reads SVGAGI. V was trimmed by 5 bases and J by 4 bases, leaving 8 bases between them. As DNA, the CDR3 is TGTGCCAGCAGTCGCGATACCACTGAAGCTTTCTTT. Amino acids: CASSRDTTEAFF.

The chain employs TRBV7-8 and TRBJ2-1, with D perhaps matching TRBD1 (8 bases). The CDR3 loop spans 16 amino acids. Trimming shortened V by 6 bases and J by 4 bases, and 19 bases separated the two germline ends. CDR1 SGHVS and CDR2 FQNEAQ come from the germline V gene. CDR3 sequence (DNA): TGTGCCAGCAGTCCACAGGGGGGGGAAGGATACAATGAGCAGTTCTTC. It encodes CASSPQGGEGYNEQFF. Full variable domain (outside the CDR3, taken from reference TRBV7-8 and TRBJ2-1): GAGVSQSPRYKVAKRGQDVALRCDPISGHVSLFWYQQALGQGPEFLTYFQNEAQLDKSGLPSDRFFAERPEGSVSTLKIQRTQQEDSAVYLCASSPQGGEGYNEQFFGPGTRLTVL.

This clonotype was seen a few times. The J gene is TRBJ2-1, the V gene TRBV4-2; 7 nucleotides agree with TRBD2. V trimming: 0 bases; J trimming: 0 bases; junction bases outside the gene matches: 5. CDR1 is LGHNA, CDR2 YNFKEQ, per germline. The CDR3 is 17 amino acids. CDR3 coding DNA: TGTGCCAGCAGCCAAGATTGGCGGGAGAGCTCCTACAATGAGCAGTTCTTC. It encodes CASSQDWRESSYNEQFF.

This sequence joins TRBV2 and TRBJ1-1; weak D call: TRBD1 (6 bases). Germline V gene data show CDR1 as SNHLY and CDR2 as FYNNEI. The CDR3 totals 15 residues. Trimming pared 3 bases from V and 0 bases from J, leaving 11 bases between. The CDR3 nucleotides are TGTGCCAGCAGTGAGGCAGGGGCTTTGAACACTGAAGCTTTCTTT. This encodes CASSEAGALNTEAFF.

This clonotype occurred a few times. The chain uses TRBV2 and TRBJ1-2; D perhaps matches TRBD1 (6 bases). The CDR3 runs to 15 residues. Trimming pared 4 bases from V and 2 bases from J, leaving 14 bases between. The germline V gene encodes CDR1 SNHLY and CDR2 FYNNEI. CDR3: CASSVEGGRNYGYTF. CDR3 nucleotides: TGTGCCAGCAGTGTGGAAGGGGGGAGAAACTATGGCTACACCTTC.

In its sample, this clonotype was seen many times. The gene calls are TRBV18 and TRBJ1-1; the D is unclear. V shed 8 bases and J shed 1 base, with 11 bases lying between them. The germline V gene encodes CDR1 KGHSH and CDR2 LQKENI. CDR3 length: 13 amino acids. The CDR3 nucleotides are TGTGCCAGCAGCCCGGGGAGGAACACTGAAGCTTTCTTT. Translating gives CASSPGRNTEAFF.

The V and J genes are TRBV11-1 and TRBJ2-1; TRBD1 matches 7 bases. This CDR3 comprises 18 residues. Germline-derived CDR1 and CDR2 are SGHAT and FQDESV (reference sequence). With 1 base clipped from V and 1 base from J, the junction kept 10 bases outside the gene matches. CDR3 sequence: CASSLESRGQTSYNEQFF. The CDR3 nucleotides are TGTGCCAGCAGCTTAGAATCGAGGGGACAGACGTCCTACAATGAGCAGTTCTTC. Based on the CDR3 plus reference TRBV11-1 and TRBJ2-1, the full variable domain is EAEVAQSPRYKITEKSQAVAFWCDPISGHATLYWYRQILGQGPELLVQFQDESVVDDSQLPKDRFSAERLKGVDSTLKIQPAELGDSAMYLCASSLESRGQTSYNEQFFGPGTRLTVL.

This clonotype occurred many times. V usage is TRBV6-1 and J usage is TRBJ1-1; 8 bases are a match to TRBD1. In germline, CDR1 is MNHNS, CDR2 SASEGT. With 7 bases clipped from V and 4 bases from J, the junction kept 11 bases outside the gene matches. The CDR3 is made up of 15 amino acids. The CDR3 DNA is TGTGCCAGCAACCCCCGGACAGGGATTCGCACTGAAGCTTTCTTT. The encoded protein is CASNPRTGIRTEAFF.

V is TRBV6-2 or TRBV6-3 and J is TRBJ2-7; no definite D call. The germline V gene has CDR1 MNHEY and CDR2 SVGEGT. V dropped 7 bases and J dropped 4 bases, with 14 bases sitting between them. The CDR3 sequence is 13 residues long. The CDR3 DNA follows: TGTGCCAGCAACGGAGATTGGCGATACGAGCAGTACTTC. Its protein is CASNGDWRYEQYF.

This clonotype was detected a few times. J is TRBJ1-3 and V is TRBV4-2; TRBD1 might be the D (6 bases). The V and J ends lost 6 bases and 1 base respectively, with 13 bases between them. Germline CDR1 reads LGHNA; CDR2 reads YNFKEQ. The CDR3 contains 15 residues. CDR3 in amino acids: CASSWGGPSGNTIYF. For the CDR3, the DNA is TGTGCCAGCAGTTGGGGGGGCCCGTCTGGAAACACCATATATTTT.

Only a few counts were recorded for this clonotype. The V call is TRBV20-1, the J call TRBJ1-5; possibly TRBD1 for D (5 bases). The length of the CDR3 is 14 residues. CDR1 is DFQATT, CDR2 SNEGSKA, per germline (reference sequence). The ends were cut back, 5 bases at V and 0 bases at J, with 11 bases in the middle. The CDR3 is CSAPIDSSNQPQHF. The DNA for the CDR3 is TGCAGTGCTCCTATCGACAGTAGCAATCAGCCCCAGCATTTT.

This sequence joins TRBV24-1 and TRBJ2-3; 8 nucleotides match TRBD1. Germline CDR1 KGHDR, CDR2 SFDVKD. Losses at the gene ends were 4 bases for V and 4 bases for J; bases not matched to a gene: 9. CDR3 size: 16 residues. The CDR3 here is CATSDRGQGHADTQYF. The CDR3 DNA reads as TGTGCCACCAGTGACCGCGGACAGGGTCATGCAGATACGCAGTATTTT.

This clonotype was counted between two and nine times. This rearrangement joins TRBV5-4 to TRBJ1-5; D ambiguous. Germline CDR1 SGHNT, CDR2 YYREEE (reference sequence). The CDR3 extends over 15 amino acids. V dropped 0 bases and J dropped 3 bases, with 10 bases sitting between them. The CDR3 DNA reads TGTGCCAGCAGCTTGGCCGGGCAGTTCAATCAGCCCCAGCATTTT. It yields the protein CASSLAGQFNQPQHF.